This record concerns one T cell receptor (beta chain) sequence. These data come from a study of cytomegalovirus exposure and HLA in healthy donors. Vbeta (60) and Jbeta (13) primers were used in the PCR. Assay: immunoSEQ multiplex PCR; the TCRdb copy retains only in-frame clones and omits some. The table has roughly 150,000 clones, approximately 79% seen once. With V trimmed by 4 bases and J by 7 bases, 7 bases remained unmatched. CDR1 is MNHEY, CDR2 SMNVEV, per germline (reference sequence). The length of the CDR3 is 14 residues. This rearrangement joins TRBV27 to TRBJ2-7; TRBD1 agrees at 10 bases. This TCR was recovered from a woman in her fifties or sixties in good health and CMV-seropositive. Sequencing input: PBMCs. In DNA form, the CDR3 reads TGTGCCAGCAGTTCCGGGACAGGGGAGTTGGAGCAGTACTTC. Residues: CASSSGTGELEQYF.